These 30 T cell receptor beta chains were all obtained from the same sample, sequenced in a study of cytomegalovirus exposure and HLA in healthy donors. PCR used 60 Vbeta primers and 13 Jbeta primers. Some clones are missing from TCRdb's copy, which holds only in-frame ones; the method was immunoSEQ multiplex PCR. Of 100,000 to 150,000 clones in the sample, roughly 79% are singletons; the top ten hold approximately 1.5%. Specimen: PBMCs. These TCRs come from a woman aged 18-35 years in good health and CMV-seronegative.

This chain uses TRBV6-5 with TRBJ2-1, with D possibly TRBD2 on 6 matching bases. V shed 6 bases and J shed 8 bases, with 17 bases lying between them. CDR1 MNHEY and CDR2 SVGAGI come from the germline V gene. This CDR3 comprises 14 residues. As DNA, the CDR3 is TGTGCCAGCAGCCCGTCGAGGCTAGCGTATGAGCAGTTCTTC. Translation gives CASSPSRLAYEQFF.

This chain joins TRBV25-1 and TRBJ2-7, with 7 bases identical to TRBD1. Germline values: CDR1 MGHDK, CDR2 SYGVNS. CDR3 size: 14 residues. V dropped 5 bases and J dropped 3; count of bases not matched to a gene: 7. In nucleotides, the CDR3 is TGTGCCAGCAGTAACGCCGGGACAGTCTACGAGCAGTACTTC. It specifies CASSNAGTVYEQYF.

This chain connects TRBV7-9 to TRBJ2-7; D is undetermined. This CDR3 has 11 residues. Trimming removed 6 bases at V and 5 bases at J, with 8 bases between. CDR1 is SEHNR, CDR2 FQNEAQ, per germline (reference sequence). The CDR3, as DNA: TGTGCCAGCAGTTCCCTTGACGAGCAGTACTTC. Amino acids: CASSSLDEQYF.

The V and J genes are TRBV7-9 and TRBJ1-3, with TRBD1 matching 8 bases. Losses at the gene ends were 5 bases for V and 0 bases for J; bases not matched to a gene: 6. The CDR3 is 16 amino acids. Germline V lookup: CDR1 SEHNR, CDR2 FQNEAQ (reference sequence). CDR3 bases: TGTGCCAGCAGCCAGCGGGGACAGGACTCTGGAAACACCATATATTTT. The encoded protein is CASSQRGQDSGNTIYF.

V is TRBV6-5 and J is TRBJ2-1; D remains unclear. Deletions cut 6 bases from V and 2 bases from J, with 11 bases between. The CDR3 sequence is 14 residues long. Looked up from germline, CDR1 is MNHEY and CDR2 is SVGAGI. The DNA for the CDR3 is TGTGCCAGCAGGTTAAACGGAGCCTACAATGAGCAGTTCTTC. Translation: CASRLNGAYNEQFF.

The J gene is TRBJ1-2, the V gene TRBV6-5; the match to TRBD1 covers 8 bases. The CDR3 is 13 amino acids. Unmatched junction bases numbered 5, after V lost 7 bases and J lost 4 bases. In germline, CDR1 is MNHEY, CDR2 SVGAGI. This CDR3 is CASIPGQAYGYTF. The CDR3 coding sequence is TGTGCCAGCATCCCGGGACAGGCCTATGGCTACACCTTC.

V usage is TRBV30 and J usage is TRBJ2-7; TRBD2 matches at 8 bases. The J segment lost 1 base and the V segment lost 2 bases, leaving 10 bases of the junction unmatched. This CDR3 has 16 amino acids. Germline lookup yields CDR1 GTSNPN and CDR2 SVGIG (reference sequence). As DNA, the CDR3 is TGTGCCTGGAGTCCTCCGGGGGGGTGGATATCCTACGAGCAGTACTTC. This encodes CAWSPPGGWISYEQYF.

The V and J genes are TRBV21-1 and TRBJ2-7; the DNA was not used to check the table's D call, TRBD2. TRBV21-1 is classified as a pseudogene. The CDR3 has 15 residues. CDR3 nucleotides: TGTGCCAGCAGCAAAGTAACTAGAATGTCCTACGAGCAGTACTTC. Translation: CASSKVTRMSYEQYF.

This sequence joins TRBV7-2 and TRBJ1-1; D not resolved. Germline V gene lookup returns CDR1 SGHTA and CDR2 FQGNSA. The V end was cut by 5 bases, the J end by 1 base, with 11 bases between. The CDR3 runs to 14 residues. CDR3 sequence: CASSPSIENTEAFF. In nucleotides, the CDR3 is TGTGCCAGCAGCCCTTCGATAGAGAACACTGAAGCTTTCTTT.

V gene TRBV27 combines with J gene TRBJ2-7, with D uncertain. The germline V and J ends were trimmed by 1 base and 2 bases, with 6 bases remaining between them. Germline V lookup: CDR1 MNHEY, CDR2 SMNVEV (reference sequence). The CDR3 loop spans 13 amino acids. CDR3 amino acids: CASSLYSTYEQYF. The CDR3 DNA sequence: TGTGCCAGCAGTTTATACAGCACCTACGAGCAGTACTTC.

The V and J genes are TRBV7-6 and TRBJ1-2; D is perhaps TRBD1 (6 bases). Germline loops: CDR1 SGHVS, CDR2 FNYEAQ. With 3 bases removed from V and 3 bases from J, the gap between germline ends came to 17 bases. The CDR3 has 16 amino acids. CDR3 coding DNA: TGTGCCAGCAGCTTTAGGATAGGGGGAGGGGACTATGGCTACACCTTC. Protein product: CASSFRIGGGDYGYTF.

This sequence joins TRBV5-8 and TRBJ2-1, with D perhaps TRBD2 (8 bases). Germline loops: CDR1 SGHTS, CDR2 YDEGEE. This CDR3 region has 17 residues. With 4 bases removed from V and 7 bases from J, the gap between germline ends came to 24 bases. The CDR3 loop reads CASSPRGGGRPRNEQFF. CDR3 in DNA: TGTGCCAGCAGCCCGCGAGGGGGCGGGAGGCCCCGGAATGAGCAGTTCTTC.

Written as DNA, the CDR3 is TGTGCCAGTCGGACTAGCGGGAGGGAAGATACGCAGTATTTT. Encoded protein: CASRTSGREDTQYF. The rearrangement joins TRBV19 to TRBJ2-3; 15 nucleotides match TRBD2. Germline loops: CDR1 LNHDA, CDR2 SQIVND (reference sequence). The CDR3 sequence is 14 residues long. The V and J ends lost 8 bases and 5 bases, in that order; junction bases with no gene match: 2.

The CDR3 loop reads CASSFGGQFYGYTF. DNA of the CDR3: TGTGCCAGCAGCTTCGGAGGACAGTTCTATGGCTACACCTTC. The gene calls are TRBV7-2 and TRBJ1-2; TRBD1 might be the D (6 bases). CDR3 length equals 14 residues. Germline V gives CDR1 SGHTA, CDR2 FQGNSA. V lost 3 bases, J lost 4 bases, and 12 bases lay in between.

V usage is TRBV9 and J usage is TRBJ1-4, with unresolved D. The V gene's germline CDR1 is SGDLS and CDR2 YYNGEE. The V end lost 3 bases, the J end lost 8 bases, and 17 bases lay between the germline ends. The CDR3 consists of 15 residues. CDR3 region: CASSADRGAREKLFF. The CDR3, as DNA: TGTGCCAGCAGCGCCGACCGGGGAGCGAGGGAAAAACTGTTTTTT.

The chain joins TRBV6-5 to TRBJ2-1; 7 bases align to TRBD2. The germline gives CDR1 MNHEY, CDR2 SVGAGI. V lost 2 bases and J lost 8; bases outside the gene matches: 6. This CDR3 has 14 residues. The CDR3 bases are TGTGCCAGCAGTTACGCGGGAGAGGGAGATGAGCAGTTCTTC. It translates to CASSYAGEGDEQFF.

The J gene is TRBJ2-2, the V gene TRBV6-1; D is uncertain. Trimming left V 2 bases short and J 1 base short, with 8 bases between. Germline CDR1 reads MNHNS; CDR2 reads SASEGT. The CDR3 has 15 residues. The CDR3 bases are TGTGCCAGCAGTGAACTCAGACAGAACACCGGGGAGCTGTTTTTT. Amino acids: CASSELRQNTGELFF.

V usage is TRBV5-1 and J usage is TRBJ2-1; 13 nucleotides agree with TRBD2. CDR1 and CDR2 (germline): SGHRS, YFSETQ. The CDR3 covers 19 residues. Germline trimming cut 9 bases from V and 8 bases from J; bases unmatched to any gene: 23. In nucleotides, the CDR3 is TGCGCCACCTTGCTGACTAGCGGGAGGAATCGGAGGGTGATCGATGAGCAGTTCTTC. Its protein product is CATLLTSGRNRRVIDEQFF.

The V call is TRBV25-1, the J call TRBJ2-5, with 10 bases that match TRBD1. CDR3 length: 17 amino acids. V lost 6 bases, J lost 3 bases, and 13 bases stayed unmatched. Germline loops: CDR1 MGHDK, CDR2 SYGVNS. This CDR3 reads CASRGGQTGTGEETQYF. Here the CDR3 DNA reads TGTGCCAGCAGGGGAGGTCAAACCGGGACAGGGGAAGAGACCCAGTACTTC.

The J gene is TRBJ2-2, the V gene TRBV2, with D possibly being TRBD1 (5 bases). Per the germline V gene, CDR1 is SNHLY and CDR2 is FYNNEI. The CDR3 contains 13 residues. V lost 9 bases to trimming and J lost 4 bases, with 12 bases between them. The CDR3 region has the DNA TGTGCCAGTCAAGGGGTCCTCACCGGGGAGCTGTTTTTT. Translated, it gives CASQGVLTGELFF.

This clone was picked up a small number of times. The J gene is TRBJ1-2, the V gene TRBV15, with a tentative D call TRBD1 (5 bases). Germline values: CDR1 LNHNV, CDR2 YYDKDF (reference sequence). The CDR3 spans 15 residues. V lost 0 bases to trimming and J lost 4 bases, with 12 bases between them. CDR3 in amino acids: CATSRDMTVSYGYTF. In nucleotides, the CDR3 is TGTGCCACCAGCAGAGATATGACAGTAAGCTATGGCTACACCTTC.

CDR3 loop: CASSGTGLNQPQHF. CDR3 coding DNA: TGTGCCAGCAGTGGGACAGGGTTAAATCAGCCCCAGCATTTT. The chain links TRBV6-1 to TRBJ1-5; 8 positions match TRBD1. The CDR3 is 14 residues long. Germline V gene lookup returns CDR1 MNHNS and CDR2 SASEGT. The ends lost 4 bases at V and 4 bases at J; junction bases unmatched: 3.

V and J are TRBV19 and TRBJ2-7, with D possibly TRBD2 on 5 matching bases. The CDR3 is 14 amino acids. Germline V gene lookup returns CDR1 LNHDA and CDR2 SQIVND (reference sequence). The germline V and J ends were trimmed by 10 bases and 2 bases, with 18 bases remaining between them. CDR3 residues: CATAGRKEAYEQYF. The DNA of the CDR3 is TGTGCCACCGCGGGCCGTAAGGAGGCCTACGAGCAGTACTTC.

The chain recombines TRBV14 with TRBJ2-5; D gene uncertain. V was shortened by 4 bases and J by 5 bases, with 8 bases between the two germline ends. Germline V gene sequence: CDR1 SGHDN, CDR2 FVKESK. CDR3 length equals 12 residues. The CDR3 nucleotides read TGTGCCAGCAGCCGCTTCGGGGAGACCCAGTACTTC. It encodes CASSRFGETQYF.

The rearrangement uses TRBV19 and TRBJ2-1; TRBD1 agrees at 11 bases. Germline CDR1 and CDR2: LNHDA and SQIVND (reference sequence). The CDR3 runs to 15 residues. Germline trimming cut 3 bases from V and 8 bases from J; bases unmatched to any gene: 6. The CDR3 sequence is CASSISGQGAYEQFF. In DNA form, the CDR3 reads TGTGCCAGTAGTATTAGTGGACAGGGGGCCTATGAGCAGTTCTTC.

The rearrangement links TRBV7-9 to TRBJ2-4; no clear D. From germline, CDR1 is SEHNR and CDR2 FQNEAQ (reference sequence). V lost 2 bases and J lost 0, with 5 bases in between. This CDR3 has 14 residues. The CDR3 DNA reads as TGTGCCAGCAGCTTATCTATAGCCAAAAACATTCAGTACTTC. This sequence encodes CASSLSIAKNIQYF.

The rearrangement links TRBV4-1 to TRBJ1-2; D is undetermined. Germline lookup yields CDR1 MGHRA and CDR2 YSYEKL. This CDR3 region has 13 residues. V lost 5 bases and J lost 6, with 13 bases in between. The CDR3 DNA is TGCGCCAGCAGCGCGGACGGGAGGGATGGCTACACCTTC. It specifies CASSADGRDGYTF.

The chain has TRBV18 and TRBJ2-5, with a possible D match to TRBD1 (5 bases). Germline V gives CDR1 KGHSH, CDR2 LQKENI. V gave up 3 bases and J gave up 5 bases, with 19 bases separating them. The CDR3 has 16 residues. The CDR3 region is CASSPTMGQRMETQYF. In nucleotides, the CDR3 is TGTGCCAGCTCACCTACTATGGGGCAGAGAATGGAGACCCAGTACTTC.

This chain connects TRBV18 to TRBJ1-1, with TRBD1 matching over 7 bases. V shed 1 base, J shed 4 bases, and the junction held 9 bases outside the gene matches. Germline loops: CDR1 KGHSH, CDR2 LQKENI. CDR3 length: 16 residues. CDR3 nucleotide sequence: TGTGCCAGCTCACCACAGGGGGCTGGGTACGGCACTGAAGCTTTCTTT. Amino acid sequence: CASSPQGAGYGTEAFF.

The chain couples TRBV7-9 to TRBJ1-2; 10 bases align to TRBD1. The V gene's germline CDR1 is SEHNR and CDR2 FQNEAQ (reference sequence). The ends lost 5 bases at V and 1 base at J; junction bases unmatched: 10. There are 17 residues in the CDR3. CDR3 nucleotides: TGTGCCAGCAGCACATTGACAGGGGGCATTAATAACTATGGCTACACCTTC. Translated: CASSTLTGGINNYGYTF.